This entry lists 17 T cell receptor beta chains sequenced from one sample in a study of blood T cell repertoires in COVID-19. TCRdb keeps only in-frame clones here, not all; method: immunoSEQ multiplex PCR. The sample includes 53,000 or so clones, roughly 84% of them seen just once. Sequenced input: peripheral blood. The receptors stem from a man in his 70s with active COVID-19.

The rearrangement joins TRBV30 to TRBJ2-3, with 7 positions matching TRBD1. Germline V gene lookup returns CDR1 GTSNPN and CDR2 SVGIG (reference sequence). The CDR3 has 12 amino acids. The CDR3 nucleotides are TGTGCAGGGACAGACTACACAGATACGCAGTATTTT. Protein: CAGTDYTDTQYF.

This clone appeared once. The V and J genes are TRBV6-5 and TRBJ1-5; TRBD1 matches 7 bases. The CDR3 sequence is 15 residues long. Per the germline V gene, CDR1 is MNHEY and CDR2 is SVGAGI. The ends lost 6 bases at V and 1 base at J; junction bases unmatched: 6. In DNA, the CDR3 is TGTGCCAGCAGCAACAGGGGTGCAAGCAATCAGCCCCAGCATTTT. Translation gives CASSNRGASNQPQHF.

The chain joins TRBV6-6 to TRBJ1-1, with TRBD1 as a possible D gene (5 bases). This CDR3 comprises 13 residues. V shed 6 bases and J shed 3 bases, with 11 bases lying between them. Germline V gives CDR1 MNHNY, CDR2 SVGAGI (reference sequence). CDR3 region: CASSLKGDTEAFF. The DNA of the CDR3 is TGTGCCAGCAGCCTCAAAGGGGACACTGAAGCTTTCTTT.

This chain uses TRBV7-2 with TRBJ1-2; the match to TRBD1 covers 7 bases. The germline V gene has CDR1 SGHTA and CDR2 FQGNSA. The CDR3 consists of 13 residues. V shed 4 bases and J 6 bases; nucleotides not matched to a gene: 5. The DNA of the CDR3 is TGTGCCAGCAGCTCGGACAGGAGGGATGGCTACACCTTC. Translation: CASSSDRRDGYTF.

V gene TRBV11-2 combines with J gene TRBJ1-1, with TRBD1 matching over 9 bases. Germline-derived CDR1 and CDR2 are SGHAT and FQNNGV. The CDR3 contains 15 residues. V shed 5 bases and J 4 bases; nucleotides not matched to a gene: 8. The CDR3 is CASSGGQGNSTEAFF. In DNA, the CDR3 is TGTGCCAGCAGCGGGGGACAGGGTAACAGCACTGAAGCTTTCTTT.

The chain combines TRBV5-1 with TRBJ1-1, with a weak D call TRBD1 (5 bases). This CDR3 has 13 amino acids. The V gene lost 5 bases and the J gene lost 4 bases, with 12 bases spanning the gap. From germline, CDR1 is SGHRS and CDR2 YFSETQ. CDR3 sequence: CASSPSGVTEAFF. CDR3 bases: TGCGCCAGCAGTCCCTCGGGGGTCACTGAAGCTTTCTTT.

The chain's CDR3 is CASSVKESGTDTQYF. CDR3 bases: TGTGCCAGCAGCGTAAAGGAGAGCGGCACAGATACGCAGTATTTT. This chain uses TRBV9 with TRBJ2-3; no firm D call. The CDR3 has 15 residues. CDR1 SGDLS and CDR2 YYNGEE come from the germline V gene. Trimming took 1 base from V and 1 from J, leaving 10 bases between them.

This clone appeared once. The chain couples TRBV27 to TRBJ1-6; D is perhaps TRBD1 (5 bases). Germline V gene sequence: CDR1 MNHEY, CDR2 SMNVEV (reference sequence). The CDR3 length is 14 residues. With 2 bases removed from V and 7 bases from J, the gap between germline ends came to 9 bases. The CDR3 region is CASSLGTGNSPLHF. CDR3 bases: TGTGCCAGCAGTTTAGGAACAGGCAATTCACCCCTCCACTTT.

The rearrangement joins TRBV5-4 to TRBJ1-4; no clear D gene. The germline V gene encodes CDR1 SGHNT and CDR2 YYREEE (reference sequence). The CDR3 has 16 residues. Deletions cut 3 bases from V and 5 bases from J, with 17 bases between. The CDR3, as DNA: TGTGCCAGCAGCTCTTTTGTGTCGGGAGGAAATGAAAAACTGTTTTTT. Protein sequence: CASSSFVSGGNEKLFF.

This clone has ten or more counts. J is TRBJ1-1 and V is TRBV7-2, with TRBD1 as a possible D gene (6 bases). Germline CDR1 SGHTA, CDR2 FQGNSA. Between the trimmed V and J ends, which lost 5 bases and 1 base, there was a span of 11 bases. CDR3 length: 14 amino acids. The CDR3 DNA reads TGTGCCAGCAGCCCAGGGGCAGCGAACACTGAAGCTTTCTTT. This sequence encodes CASSPGAANTEAFF. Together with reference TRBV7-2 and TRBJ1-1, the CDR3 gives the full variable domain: GAGVSQSPSNKVTEKGKDVELRCDPISGHTALYWYRQSLGQGLEFLIYFQGNSAPDKSGLPSDRFSAERTGGSVSTLTIQRTQQEDSAVYLCASSPGAANTEAFFGQGTRLTVV.

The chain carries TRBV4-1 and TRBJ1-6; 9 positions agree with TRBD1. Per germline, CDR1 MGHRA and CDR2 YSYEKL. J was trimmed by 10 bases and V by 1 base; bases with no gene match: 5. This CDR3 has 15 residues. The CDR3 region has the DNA TGCGCCAGCAGCCAAGGGGGACAGGGCAAATCACCCCTCCACTTT. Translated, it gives CASSQGGQGKSPLHF.

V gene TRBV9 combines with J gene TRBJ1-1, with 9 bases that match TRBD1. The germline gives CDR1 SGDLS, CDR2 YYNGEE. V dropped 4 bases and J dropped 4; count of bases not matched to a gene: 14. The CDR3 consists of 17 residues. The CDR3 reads CASSHSRNRGQVTEAFF. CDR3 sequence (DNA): TGTGCCAGCAGCCACAGCCGGAACAGGGGGCAGGTCACTGAAGCTTTCTTT.

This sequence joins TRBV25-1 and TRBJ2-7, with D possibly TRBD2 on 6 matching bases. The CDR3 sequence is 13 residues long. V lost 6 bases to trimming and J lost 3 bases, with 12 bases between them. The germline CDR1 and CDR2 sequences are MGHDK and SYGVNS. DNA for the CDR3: TGTGCCAGCAGGGGAACGGGACTCTACGAGCAGTACTTC. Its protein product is CASRGTGLYEQYF.

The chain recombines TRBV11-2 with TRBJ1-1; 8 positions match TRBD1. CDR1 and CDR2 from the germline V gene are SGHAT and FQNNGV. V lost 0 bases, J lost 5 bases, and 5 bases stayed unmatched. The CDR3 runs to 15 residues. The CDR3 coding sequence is TGTGCCAGCAGCTTAGACCCGGACAGGGAAACTGAAGCTTTCTTT. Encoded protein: CASSLDPDRETEAFF. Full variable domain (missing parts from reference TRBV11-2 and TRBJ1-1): EAGVAQSPRYKIIEKRQSVAFWCNPISGHATLYWYQQILGQGPKLLIQFQNNGVVDDSQLPKDRFSAERLKGVDSTLKIQPAKLEDSAVYLCASSLDPDRETEAFFGQGTRLTVV.

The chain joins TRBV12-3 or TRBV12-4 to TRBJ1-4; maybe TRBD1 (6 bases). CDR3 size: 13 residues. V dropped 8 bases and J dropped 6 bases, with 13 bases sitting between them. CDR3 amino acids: CASARGADEKLFF. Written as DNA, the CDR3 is TGTGCCAGCGCCCGGGGGGCAGATGAAAAACTGTTTTTT.

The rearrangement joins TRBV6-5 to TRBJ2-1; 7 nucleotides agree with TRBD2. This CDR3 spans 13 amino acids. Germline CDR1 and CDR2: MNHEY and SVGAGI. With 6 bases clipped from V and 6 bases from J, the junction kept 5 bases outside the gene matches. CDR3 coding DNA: TGTGCCAGCAGACCTAGCGGTGCCAATGAGCAGTTCTTC. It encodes CASRPSGANEQFF.

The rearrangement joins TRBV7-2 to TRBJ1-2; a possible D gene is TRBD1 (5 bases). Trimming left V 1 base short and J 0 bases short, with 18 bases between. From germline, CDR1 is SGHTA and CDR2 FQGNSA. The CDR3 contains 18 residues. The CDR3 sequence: CASSLVASRAPSNYGYTF. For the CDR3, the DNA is TGTGCCAGCAGCTTAGTAGCATCCAGGGCCCCCTCTAACTATGGCTACACCTTC. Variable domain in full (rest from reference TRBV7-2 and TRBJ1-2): GAGVSQSPSNKVTEKGKDVELRCDPISGHTALYWYRQSLGQGLEFLIYFQGNSAPDKSGLPSDRFSAERTGGSVSTLTIQRTQQEDSAVYLCASSLVASRAPSNYGYTFGSGTRLTVV.